This TCR beta chain emerged from a study of T cell clonality in common variable immunodeficiency. Donors gave roughly 5 to 9 ml heparinized peripheral whole blood. Profiling relied on immunoSEQ multiplex PCR, and the TCRdb table lists in-frame clones only, not all of them. Singletons are absent from the sample, which has 25,000 to 35,000 clones. There are a few counts of this clone. Its cognate antigen is unknown. Other nucleotide sequences from this sample produce the same CDR3. Findings and caveats of the study: Fewer TCRbeta clones were shared among CVID subjects than controls. CVID subjects had higher TCRbeta clonality than healthy controls, most marked in about a third. In common variable immunodeficiency, TCR beta chains reportedly carried fewer deletions and N-nucleotide insertions.

This TCR was recovered from a person aged 18-70 years in good health. Source material: peripheral blood mononuclear cells.

CDR3 bases read: TGTGCCAGCTCACCTCGGGGGGCTTACGGAAACACC. The encoded protein is CASSPRGAYGNT. The full CDR3 protein reads CASSPRGAYGNTIYF. This sequence joins TRBV18 and TRBJ1-3, with D tentatively TRBD1 (6 bases). The sequenced fragment ends 3 residues before the CDR3 boundary, so the rest is inferred from the germline J gene. CDR1 and CDR2 from the germline V gene are KGHSH and LQKENI. The CDR3 loop spans 15 amino acids. The ends were cut back, 3 bases at V and 4 bases at J, with 13 bases in the middle.